The 9 T cell receptor beta chains reported below all come from one sample, sequenced in a study of OX40 agonist ivuxolimab in advanced cancers. The table came from immunoSEQ multiplex PCR; TCRdb's copy has only in-frame clones and leaves some out. This repertoire shows approximately 63,000 clones, 75% to 90% found once; its top ten account for around 6.5%. The specimen was CD4+ or CD8+ T cells sorted from blood, collected in a trial of the OX40 agonist ivuxolimab. The receptor source for this set is an adult with an advanced solid tumor such as melanoma, head and neck, liver or kidney cancer.

The chain carries TRBV4-2 and TRBJ1-6; D gene unclear. Germline V gene lookup returns CDR1 LGHNA and CDR2 YNFKEQ. The CDR3 totals 17 residues. With 0 bases removed from V and 2 bases from J, the gap between germline ends came to 11 bases. CDR3 loop: CASSQDGEGAYNSPLHF. The DNA of the CDR3 is TGTGCCAGCAGCCAAGATGGAGAGGGTGCCTATAATTCACCCCTCCACTTT.

This chain uses TRBV7-9 with TRBJ2-5; 7 bases are shared with TRBD2. V trimming: 7 bases; J trimming: 5 bases; junction bases outside the gene matches: 10. In germline, CDR1 is SEHNR, CDR2 FQNEAQ (reference sequence). CDR3 size: 14 residues. In DNA form, the CDR3 reads TGTGCCAGCACCCCCCGCGGGGGTCCTGAGACCCAGTACTTC. Translating it yields CASTPRGGPETQYF. The full variable domain, rest sourced from reference TRBV7-9 and TRBJ2-5, is DTGVSQNPRHKITKRGQNVTFRCDPISEHNRLYWYRQTLGQGPEFLTYFQNEAQLEKSRLLSDRFSAERPKGSFSTLEIQRTEQGDSAMYLCASTPRGGPETQYFGPGTRLLVL.

V gene TRBV9 combines with J gene TRBJ2-5; 7 bases match TRBD2. The better agreement between TRBJ2-7 and the DNA end casts doubt on the J call. This CDR3 has 14 residues. CDR1 and CDR2 (germline): SGDLS, YYNGEE. The CDR3 spells CASSVDGGWDEQYF. CDR3 sequence (DNA): TGTGCCAGCAGCGTCGACGGGGGGTGGGACGAGCAGTACTTC.

In regard to this clone: One junction end does not reproduce the germline sequence, and a read error may be involved. This chain links TRBV13 with TRBJ2-2; 10 nucleotides agree with TRBD1. The CDR3 extends over 14 amino acids. Germline CDR1 PRHDT, CDR2 FYEKMQ (reference sequence). CDR3 sequence reads: CASSIGTGDGELFF. CDR3 sequence (DNA): TGTGCCAGCAGCATAGGGACAGGGGACGGGGAGCTGTTTTTT.

With respect to this clone: This specimen includes other DNA sequences encoding the same CDR3. The gene calls are TRBV13 and TRBJ1-1; D possibly corresponds to TRBD1 (5 bases). Trimming removed 3 bases from V and 1 base from J, with 6 bases in between. The CDR3 is 13 residues long. The germline V gene encodes CDR1 PRHDT and CDR2 FYEKMQ (reference sequence). The CDR3 coding sequence is TGTGCCAGCAGCTTGGGGGGGAACACTGAAGCTTTCTTT. It codes for CASSLGGNTEAFF. Together with reference TRBV13 and TRBJ1-1, the CDR3 gives the full variable domain: AAGVIQSPRHLIKEKRETATLKCYPIPRHDTVYWYQQGPGQDPQFLISFYEKMQSDKGSIPDRFSAQQFSDYHSELNMSSLELGDSALYFCASSLGGNTEAFFGQGTRLTVV.

The CDR3 coding sequence is TGTGCCAGCAGTGGTAGACAGGGGGCGAGGACCGGGGAGCTGTTTTTT. Its protein is CASSGRQGARTGELFF. The chain joins TRBV9 to TRBJ2-2; TRBD1 agrees at 10 bases. Losses at the gene ends were 5 bases for V and 5 bases for J; bases not matched to a gene: 9. The CDR3 spans 16 residues. Germline V gene data show CDR1 as SGDLS and CDR2 as YYNGEE.

The chain combines TRBV2 with TRBJ2-1, with TRBD1 matching 7 bases. The CDR3 consists of 14 residues. Germline trimming cut 9 bases from V and 0 bases from J; bases unmatched to any gene: 5. The germline gives CDR1 SNHLY, CDR2 FYNNEI. The CDR3 here is CASRDSHSYNEQFF. As DNA, the CDR3 is TGTGCCAGTAGGGACAGCCACTCCTACAATGAGCAGTTCTTC.

CDR3 in DNA: TGTGCCAGCAGTGAGGGGCGGGACTTTCAGCCCCAGCATTTT. Translation gives CASSEGRDFQPQHF. The chain uses TRBV25-1 and TRBJ1-5; D possibly corresponds to TRBD1 (5 bases). Germline V lookup: CDR1 MGHDK, CDR2 SYGVNS. The CDR3 is made up of 14 amino acids. Trimming removed 3 bases at V and 6 bases at J, with 12 bases between.

This chain joins TRBV7-8 and TRBJ1-5, with D tentatively TRBD1 (5 bases). CDR1 and CDR2 from the germline V gene are SGHVS and FQNEAQ. CDR3 length: 16 residues. V was shortened by 0 bases and J by 4 bases, with 13 bases between the two germline ends. The CDR3 loop is CASSLALGGSNQPQHF. The DNA of the CDR3 is TGTGCCAGCAGCTTAGCGCTCGGGGGTTCAAATCAGCCCCAGCATTTT.